This TCR beta chain comes out of a study of blood T cell repertoires in COVID-19. For the study at large: PBMCs, B-cell-depleted T cells, or T cells were the source of the cDNA or gDNA that made up the material.

CDR1 and CDR2 (germline): SGHVS, FQNEAQ. The ends were cut back, 1 base at V and 0 bases at J, with 13 bases in the middle. CDR3 length: 17 residues. The study recruited people aged roughly 18 to 100 years across approximately 23 US areas. Assignments of participants to cohorts depended upon their own reported clinical history. The data were produced by immunoSEQ multiplex PCR, yet TCRdb's version contains in-frame clones alone and is incomplete. This sample has 250,000 to 300,000 clones, with around 89% found just once. This clone is a singleton in its sample. The chain recombines TRBV7-8 with TRBJ1-3; unclear D gene. The sequence was collected from a man aged 40-49 years who had recovered from COVID-19. The sample taken for sequencing was PBMCs or T cells enriched from blood (not recorded which). In DNA form, the CDR3 reads TGTGCCAGCAGCTTAGGCCGCGGGCATTCCTCTGGAAACACCATATATTTT. Its protein is CASSLGRGHSSGNTIYF. Full variable domain (remainder filled in from reference TRBV7-8 and TRBJ1-3): GAGVSQSPRYKVAKRGQDVALRCDPISGHVSLFWYQQALGQGPEFLTYFQNEAQLDKSGLPSDRFFAERPEGSVSTLKIQRTQQEDSAVYLCASSLGRGHSSGNTIYFGEGSWLTVV.